This TCR beta chain was found in a study of monozygotic twins with inflammatory bowel disease. Study-level findings and limits: Relative to healthy twins, IBD patients had fewer clonotypes in common with others, a gap that was especially apparent with disease activity.

Remarks on this clonotype: No antigen is known for it.

Every TCR library drew on 3,500 to 4,000 ng of total RNA. TCRdb reprocessed the 5' RACE reads and stores each CDR3 protein as one record, lacking DNA. Its table records over 150,000 distinct CDR3 sequences. CDR3 length: 16 amino acids. The germline V gene encodes CDR1 SGHTA and CDR2 FQGTGA. The sequenced material came from blood. The chain is built from TRBV7-3 and TRBJ2-1; TCRdb's D gene call, TRBD2, goes unchecked for lack of DNA. The receptor comes from a human donor with ulcerative colitis or Crohn's disease, or a healthy co-twin of an affected twin (not recorded which). The CDR3 spells CASSFVPSGASGEQFF. The whole variable domain, remainder taken from reference TRBV7-3 and TRBJ2-1, is GAGVSQTPSNKVTEKGKYVELRCDPISGHTALYWYRQSLGQGPEFLIYFQGTGAADDSGLPNDRFFAVRPEGSVSTLKIQRTERGDSAVYLCASSFVPSGASGEQFFGPGTRLTVL.